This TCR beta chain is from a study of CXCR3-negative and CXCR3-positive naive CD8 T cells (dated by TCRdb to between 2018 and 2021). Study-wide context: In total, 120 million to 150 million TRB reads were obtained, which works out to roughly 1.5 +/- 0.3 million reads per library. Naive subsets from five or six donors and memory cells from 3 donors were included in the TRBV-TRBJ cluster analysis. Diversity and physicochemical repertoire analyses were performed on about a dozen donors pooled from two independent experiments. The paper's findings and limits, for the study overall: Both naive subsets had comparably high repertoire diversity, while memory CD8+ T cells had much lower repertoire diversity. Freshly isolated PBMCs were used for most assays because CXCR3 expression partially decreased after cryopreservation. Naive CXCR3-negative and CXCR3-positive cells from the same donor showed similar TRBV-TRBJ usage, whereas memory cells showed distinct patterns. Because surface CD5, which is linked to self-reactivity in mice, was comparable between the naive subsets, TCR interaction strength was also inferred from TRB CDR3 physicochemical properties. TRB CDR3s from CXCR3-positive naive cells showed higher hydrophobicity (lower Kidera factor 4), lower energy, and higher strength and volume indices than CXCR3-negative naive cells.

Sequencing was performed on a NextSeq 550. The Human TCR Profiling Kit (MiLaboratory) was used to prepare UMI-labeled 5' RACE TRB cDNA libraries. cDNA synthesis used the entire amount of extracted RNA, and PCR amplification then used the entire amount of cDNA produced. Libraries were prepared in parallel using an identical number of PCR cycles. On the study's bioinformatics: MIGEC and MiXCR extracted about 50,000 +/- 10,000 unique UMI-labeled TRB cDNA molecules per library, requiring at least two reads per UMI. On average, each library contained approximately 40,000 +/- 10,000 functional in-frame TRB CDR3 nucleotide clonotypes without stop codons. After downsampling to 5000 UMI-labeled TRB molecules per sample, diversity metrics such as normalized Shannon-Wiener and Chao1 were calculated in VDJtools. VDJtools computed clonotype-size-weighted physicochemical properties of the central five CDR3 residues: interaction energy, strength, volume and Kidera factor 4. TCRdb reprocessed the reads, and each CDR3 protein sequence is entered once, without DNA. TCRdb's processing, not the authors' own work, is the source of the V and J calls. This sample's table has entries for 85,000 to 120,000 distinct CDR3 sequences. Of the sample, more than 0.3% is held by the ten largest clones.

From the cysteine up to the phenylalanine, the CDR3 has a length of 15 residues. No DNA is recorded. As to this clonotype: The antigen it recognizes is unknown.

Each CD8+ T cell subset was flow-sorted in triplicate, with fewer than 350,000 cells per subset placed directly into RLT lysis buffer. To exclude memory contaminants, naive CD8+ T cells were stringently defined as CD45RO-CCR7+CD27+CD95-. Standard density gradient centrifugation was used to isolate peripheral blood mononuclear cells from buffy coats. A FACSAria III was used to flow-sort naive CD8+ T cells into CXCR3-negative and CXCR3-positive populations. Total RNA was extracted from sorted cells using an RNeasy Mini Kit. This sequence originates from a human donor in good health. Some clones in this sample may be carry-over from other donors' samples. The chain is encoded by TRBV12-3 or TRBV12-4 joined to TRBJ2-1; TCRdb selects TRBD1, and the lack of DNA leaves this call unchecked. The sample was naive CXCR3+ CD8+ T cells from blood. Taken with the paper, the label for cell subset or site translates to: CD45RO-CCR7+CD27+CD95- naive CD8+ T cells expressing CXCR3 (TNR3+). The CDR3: CASSLAGQGYNEQFF.